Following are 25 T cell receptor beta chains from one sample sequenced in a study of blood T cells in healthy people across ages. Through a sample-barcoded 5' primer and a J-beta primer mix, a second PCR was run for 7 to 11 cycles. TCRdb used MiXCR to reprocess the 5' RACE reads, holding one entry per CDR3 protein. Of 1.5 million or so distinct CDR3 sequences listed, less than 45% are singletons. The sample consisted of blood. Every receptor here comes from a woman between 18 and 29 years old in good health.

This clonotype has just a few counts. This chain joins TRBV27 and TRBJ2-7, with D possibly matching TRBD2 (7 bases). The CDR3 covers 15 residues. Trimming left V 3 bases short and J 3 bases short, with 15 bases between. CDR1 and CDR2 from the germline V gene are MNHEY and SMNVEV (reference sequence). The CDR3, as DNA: TGTGCCAGCAGTTTTACTTACGGGGGGCTCTACGAGCAGTACTTC. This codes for CASSFTYGGLYEQYF.

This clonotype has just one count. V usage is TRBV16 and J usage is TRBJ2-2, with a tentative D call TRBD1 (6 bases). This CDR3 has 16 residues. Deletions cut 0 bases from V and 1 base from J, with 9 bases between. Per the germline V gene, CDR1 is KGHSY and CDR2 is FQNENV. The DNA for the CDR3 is TGTGCCAGCAGCCAATCAAGGGGGATGAACACCGGGGAGCTGTTTTTT. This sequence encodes CASSQSRGMNTGELFF.

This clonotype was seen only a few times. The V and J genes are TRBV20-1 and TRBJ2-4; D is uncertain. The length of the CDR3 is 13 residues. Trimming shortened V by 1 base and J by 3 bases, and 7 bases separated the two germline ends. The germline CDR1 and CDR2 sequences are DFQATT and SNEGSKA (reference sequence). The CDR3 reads CSARVGDKNIQYF. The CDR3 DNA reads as TGCAGTGCTAGAGTTGGCGACAAAAACATTCAGTACTTC.

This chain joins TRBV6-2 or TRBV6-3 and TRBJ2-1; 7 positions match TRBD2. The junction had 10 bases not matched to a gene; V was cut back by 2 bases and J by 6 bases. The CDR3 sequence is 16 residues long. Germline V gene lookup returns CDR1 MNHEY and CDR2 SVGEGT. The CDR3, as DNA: TGTGCCAGCAGTTACGGGGGATGGAGGACTAGCAATGAGCAGTTCTTC. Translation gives CASSYGGWRTSNEQFF.

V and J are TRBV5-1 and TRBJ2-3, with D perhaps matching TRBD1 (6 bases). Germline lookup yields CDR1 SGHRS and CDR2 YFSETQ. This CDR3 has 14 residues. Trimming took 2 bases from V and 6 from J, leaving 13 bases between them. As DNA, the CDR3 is TGCGCCAGCAGCTTCCGGGACAATTCGGATACGCAGTATTTT. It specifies CASSFRDNSDTQYF.

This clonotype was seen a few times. The CDR3 bases are TGCGCCAGCAGCAGGGGACAGGGACCCTCCACAGATACGCAGTATTTT. Its translation is CASSRGQGPSTDTQYF. V gene TRBV5-1 combines with J gene TRBJ2-3; 9 nucleotides agree with TRBD1. The germline V gene has CDR1 SGHRS and CDR2 YFSETQ. The CDR3 is made up of 16 amino acids. The V gene end was trimmed by 4 bases and the J gene end by 2 bases; junction bases not matched to a gene: 8.

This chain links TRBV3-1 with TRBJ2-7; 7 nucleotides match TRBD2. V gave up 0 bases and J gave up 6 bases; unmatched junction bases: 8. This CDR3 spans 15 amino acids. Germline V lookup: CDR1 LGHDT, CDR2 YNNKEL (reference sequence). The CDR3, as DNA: TGTGCCAGCAGCCAAGATTTGAGCGGGAAAATCGAGCAGTACTTC. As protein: CASSQDLSGKIEQYF.

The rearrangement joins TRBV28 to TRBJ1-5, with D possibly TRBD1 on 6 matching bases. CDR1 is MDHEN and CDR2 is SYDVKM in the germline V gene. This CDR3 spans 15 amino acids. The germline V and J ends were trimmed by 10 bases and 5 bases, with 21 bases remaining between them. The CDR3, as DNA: TGTGCCACCTCAGGCGGGGGGGGCCTTTATCAGCCCCAGCATTTT. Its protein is CATSGGGGLYQPQHF. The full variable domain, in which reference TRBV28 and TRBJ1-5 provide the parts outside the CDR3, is DVKVTQSSRYLVKRTGEKVFLECVQDMDHENMFWYRQDPGLGLRLIYFSYDVKMKEKGDIPEGYSVSREKKERFSLILESASTNQTSMYLCATSGGGGLYQPQHFGDGTRLSIL.

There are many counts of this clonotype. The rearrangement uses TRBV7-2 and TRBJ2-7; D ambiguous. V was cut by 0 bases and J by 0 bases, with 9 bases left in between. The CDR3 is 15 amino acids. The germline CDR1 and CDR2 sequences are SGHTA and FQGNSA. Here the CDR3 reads CASSLALGSSYEQYF. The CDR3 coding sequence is TGTGCCAGCAGCTTAGCGCTCGGAAGCTCCTACGAGCAGTACTTC.

The CDR3 is CSGGSGSNYGYTF. In nucleotides, the CDR3 is TGCAGTGGGGGTTCCGGCTCTAACTATGGCTACACCTTC. The rearrangement joins TRBV20-1 to TRBJ1-2, with D unclear. The CDR3 runs 13 residues. Deletions cut 7 bases from V and 0 bases from J, with 12 bases between. Germline CDR1 DFQATT, CDR2 SNEGSKA (reference sequence).

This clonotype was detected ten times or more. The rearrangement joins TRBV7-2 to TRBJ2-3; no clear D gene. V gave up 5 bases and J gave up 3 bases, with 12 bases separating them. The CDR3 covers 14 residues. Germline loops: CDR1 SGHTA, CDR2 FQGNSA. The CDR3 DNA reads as TGTGCCAGCAGCCTCGGGCGTGGGACAGATACGCAGTATTTT. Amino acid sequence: CASSLGRGTDTQYF.

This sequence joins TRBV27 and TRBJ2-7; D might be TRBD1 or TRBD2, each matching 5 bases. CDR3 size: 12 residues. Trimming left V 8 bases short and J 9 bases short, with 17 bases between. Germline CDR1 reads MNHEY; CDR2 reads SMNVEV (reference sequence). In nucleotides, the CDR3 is TGTGCCAGCTCCCTCCGAAAGGGGAGGCAGTACTTC. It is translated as CASSLRKGRQYF.

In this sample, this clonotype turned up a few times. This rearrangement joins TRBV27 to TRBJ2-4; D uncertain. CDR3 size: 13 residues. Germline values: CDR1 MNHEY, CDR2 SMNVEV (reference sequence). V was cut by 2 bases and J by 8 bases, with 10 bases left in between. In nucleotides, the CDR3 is TGTGCCAGCAGTTTAAGGGTGACCCACATTCAGTACTTC. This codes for CASSLRVTHIQYF.

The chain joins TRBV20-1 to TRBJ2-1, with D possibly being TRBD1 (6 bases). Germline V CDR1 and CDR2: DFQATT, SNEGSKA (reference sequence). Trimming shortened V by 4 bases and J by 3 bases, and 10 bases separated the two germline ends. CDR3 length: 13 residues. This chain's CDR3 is CSAIQGCYNEQFF. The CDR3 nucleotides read TGCAGTGCTATCCAGGGGTGCTACAATGAGCAGTTCTTC.

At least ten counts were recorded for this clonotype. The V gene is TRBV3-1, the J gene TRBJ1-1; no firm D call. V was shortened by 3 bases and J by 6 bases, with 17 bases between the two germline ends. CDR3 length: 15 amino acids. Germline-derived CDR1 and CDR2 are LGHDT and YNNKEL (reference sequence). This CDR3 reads CASSHPSMGKPEAFF. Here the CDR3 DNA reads TGTGCCAGCAGCCACCCCTCGATGGGGAAGCCTGAAGCTTTCTTT.

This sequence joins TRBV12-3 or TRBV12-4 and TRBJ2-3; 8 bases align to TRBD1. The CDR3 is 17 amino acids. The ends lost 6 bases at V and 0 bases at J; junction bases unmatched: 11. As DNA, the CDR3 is TGTGCCAGCAGCAGCGATCGGACAGGGCGTAGCACAGATACGCAGTATTTT. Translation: CASSSDRTGRSTDTQYF.

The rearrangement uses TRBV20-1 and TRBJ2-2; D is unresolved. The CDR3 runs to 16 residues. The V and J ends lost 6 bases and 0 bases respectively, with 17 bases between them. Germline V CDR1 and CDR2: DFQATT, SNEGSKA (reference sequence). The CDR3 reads CSAPDWASTNTGELFF. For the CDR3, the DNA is TGCAGTGCCCCCGATTGGGCCTCTACGAACACCGGGGAGCTGTTTTTT.

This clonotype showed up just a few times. CDR3 loop: CASSYQDYPVQFF. As DNA, the CDR3 is TGTGCCAGCAGTTACCAGGACTACCCTGTTCAGTTCTTC. The genes are TRBV6-6 and TRBJ2-1; a weak D match, TRBD2 (6 bases). CDR1 and CDR2 (germline): MNHNY, SVGAGI (reference sequence). The V end lost 2 bases, the J end lost 13 bases, and 15 bases lay between the germline ends. The CDR3 contains 13 residues.

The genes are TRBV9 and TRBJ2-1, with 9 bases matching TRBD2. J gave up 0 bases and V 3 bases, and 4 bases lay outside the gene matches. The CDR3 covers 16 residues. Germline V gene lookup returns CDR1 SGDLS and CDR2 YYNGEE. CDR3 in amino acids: CASSASAGGSYNEQFF. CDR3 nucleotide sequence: TGTGCCAGCAGCGCCTCAGCGGGAGGCTCCTACAATGAGCAGTTCTTC. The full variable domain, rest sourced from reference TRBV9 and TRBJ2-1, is DSGVTQTPKHLITATGQRVTLRCSPRSGDLSVYWYQQSLDQGLQFLIQYYNGEERAKGNILERFSAQQFPDLHSELNLSSLELGDSALYFCASSASAGGSYNEQFFGPGTRLTVL.

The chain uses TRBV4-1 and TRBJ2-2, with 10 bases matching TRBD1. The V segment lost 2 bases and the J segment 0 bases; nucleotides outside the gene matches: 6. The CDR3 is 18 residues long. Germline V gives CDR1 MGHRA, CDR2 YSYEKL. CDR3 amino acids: CASSQSPTGGPNTGELFF. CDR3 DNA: TGCGCCAGCAGCCAATCTCCGACAGGGGGCCCGAACACCGGGGAGCTGTTTTTT.

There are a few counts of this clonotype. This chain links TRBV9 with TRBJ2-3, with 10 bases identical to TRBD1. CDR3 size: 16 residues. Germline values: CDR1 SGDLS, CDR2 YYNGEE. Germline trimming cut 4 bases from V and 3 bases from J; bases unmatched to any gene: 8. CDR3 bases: TGTGCCAGCAGCTCCGACAGGGGGCTTCGAACAGATACGCAGTATTTT. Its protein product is CASSSDRGLRTDTQYF. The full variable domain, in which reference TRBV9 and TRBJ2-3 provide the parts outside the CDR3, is DSGVTQTPKHLITATGQRVTLRCSPRSGDLSVYWYQQSLDQGLQFLIQYYNGEERAKGNILERFSAQQFPDLHSELNLSSLELGDSALYFCASSSDRGLRTDTQYFGPGTRLTVL.

The CDR3 DNA sequence: TGCAGTGCTAGAAGCCTCCACGAGCAGTACTTC. As protein: CSARSLHEQYF. This chain links TRBV20-1 with TRBJ2-1; D is undetermined. Matching the DNA end better, TRBJ2-7 makes the J call doubtful. CDR3 size: 11 residues. Germline CDR1 DFQATT, CDR2 SNEGSKA (reference sequence).

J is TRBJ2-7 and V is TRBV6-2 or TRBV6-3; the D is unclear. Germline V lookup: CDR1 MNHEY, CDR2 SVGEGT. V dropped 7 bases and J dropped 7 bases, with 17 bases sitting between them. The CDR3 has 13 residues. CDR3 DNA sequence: TGTGCCAGCAATCCGACTTCCTACAATGAGCAGTACTTC. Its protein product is CASNPTSYNEQYF.

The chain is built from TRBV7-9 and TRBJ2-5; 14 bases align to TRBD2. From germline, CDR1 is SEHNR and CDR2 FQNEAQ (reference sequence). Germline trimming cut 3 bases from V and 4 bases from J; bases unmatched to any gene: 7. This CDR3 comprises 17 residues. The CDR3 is CASSFAGTSGGGETQYF. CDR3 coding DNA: TGTGCCAGCAGCTTCGCCGGGACTAGCGGGGGAGGAGAGACCCAGTACTTC.

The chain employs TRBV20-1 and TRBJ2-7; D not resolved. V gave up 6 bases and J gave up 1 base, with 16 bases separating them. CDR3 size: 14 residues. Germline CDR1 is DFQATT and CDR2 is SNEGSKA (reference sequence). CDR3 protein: CSAQPMSGSYEQYF. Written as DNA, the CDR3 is TGCAGTGCACAACCTATGTCAGGATCCTACGAGCAGTACTTC.